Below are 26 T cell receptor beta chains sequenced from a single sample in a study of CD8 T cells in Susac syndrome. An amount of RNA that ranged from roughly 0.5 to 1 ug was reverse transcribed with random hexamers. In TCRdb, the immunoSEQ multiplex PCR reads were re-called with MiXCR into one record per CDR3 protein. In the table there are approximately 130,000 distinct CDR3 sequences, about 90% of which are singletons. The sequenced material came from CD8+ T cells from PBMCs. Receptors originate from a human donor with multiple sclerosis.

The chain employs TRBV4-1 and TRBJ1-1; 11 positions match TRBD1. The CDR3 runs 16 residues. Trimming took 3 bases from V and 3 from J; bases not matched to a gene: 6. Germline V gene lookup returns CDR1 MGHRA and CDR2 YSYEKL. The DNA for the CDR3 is TGCGCCAGCAGCCAGAAGAAGGGACAGGGGGACACTGAAGCTTTCTTT. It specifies CASSQKKGQGDTEAFF.

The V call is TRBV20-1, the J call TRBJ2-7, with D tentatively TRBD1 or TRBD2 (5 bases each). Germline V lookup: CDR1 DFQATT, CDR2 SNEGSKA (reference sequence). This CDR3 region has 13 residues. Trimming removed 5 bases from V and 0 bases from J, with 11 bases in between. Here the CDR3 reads CSASGQASYEQYF. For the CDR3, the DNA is TGCAGTGCTTCGGGGCAGGCCTCCTACGAGCAGTACTTC.

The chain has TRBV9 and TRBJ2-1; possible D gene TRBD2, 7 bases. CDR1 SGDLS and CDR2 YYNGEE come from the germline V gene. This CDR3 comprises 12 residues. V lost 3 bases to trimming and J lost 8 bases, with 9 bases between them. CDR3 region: CASSEGGYEQFF. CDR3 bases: TGTGCCAGCAGCGAGGGGGGGTATGAGCAGTTCTTC.

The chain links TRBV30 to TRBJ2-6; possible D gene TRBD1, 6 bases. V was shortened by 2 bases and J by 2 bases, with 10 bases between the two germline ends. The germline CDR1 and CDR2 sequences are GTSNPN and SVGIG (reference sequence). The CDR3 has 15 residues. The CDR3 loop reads CAWSTGFPGANVLTF. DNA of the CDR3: TGTGCCTGGAGTACAGGGTTCCCTGGGGCCAACGTCCTGACTTTC.

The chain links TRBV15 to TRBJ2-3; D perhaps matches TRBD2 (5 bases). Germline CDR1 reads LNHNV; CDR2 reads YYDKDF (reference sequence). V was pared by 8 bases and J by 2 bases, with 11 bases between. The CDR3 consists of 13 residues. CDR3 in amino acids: CATHERSTDTQYF. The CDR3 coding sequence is TGTGCCACCCATGAGCGGTCCACAGATACGCAGTATTTT.

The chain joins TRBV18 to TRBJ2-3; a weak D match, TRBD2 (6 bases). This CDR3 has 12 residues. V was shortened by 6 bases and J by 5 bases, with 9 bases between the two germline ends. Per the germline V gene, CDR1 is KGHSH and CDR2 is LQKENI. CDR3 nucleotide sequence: TGTGCCAGCTCGCCGGGGGTAGATACGCAGTATTTT. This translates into CASSPGVDTQYF.

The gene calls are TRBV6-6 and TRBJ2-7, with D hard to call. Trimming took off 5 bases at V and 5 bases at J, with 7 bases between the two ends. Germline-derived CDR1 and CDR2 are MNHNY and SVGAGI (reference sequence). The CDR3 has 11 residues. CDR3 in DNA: TGTGCCAGCAGTCCCGGACACGAGCAGTACTTC. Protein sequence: CASSPGHEQYF.

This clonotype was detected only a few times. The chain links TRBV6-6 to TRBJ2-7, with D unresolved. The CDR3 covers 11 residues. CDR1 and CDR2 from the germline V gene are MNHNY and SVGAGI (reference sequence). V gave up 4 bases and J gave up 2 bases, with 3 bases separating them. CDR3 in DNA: TGTGCCAGCAGTTTTACCTACGAGCAGTACTTC. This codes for CASSFTYEQYF.

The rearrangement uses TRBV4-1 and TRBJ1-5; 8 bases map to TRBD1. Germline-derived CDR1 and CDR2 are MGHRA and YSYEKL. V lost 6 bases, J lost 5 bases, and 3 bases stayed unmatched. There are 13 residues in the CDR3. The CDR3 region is CASSLTGDQPQHF. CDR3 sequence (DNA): TGCGCCAGCAGTCTGACAGGGGATCAGCCCCAGCATTTT.

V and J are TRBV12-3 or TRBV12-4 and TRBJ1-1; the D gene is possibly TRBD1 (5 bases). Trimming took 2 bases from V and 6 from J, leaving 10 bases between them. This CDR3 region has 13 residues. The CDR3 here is CASSLQGGPEAFF. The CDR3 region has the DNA TGTGCCAGCAGTTTACAGGGAGGCCCTGAAGCTTTCTTT.

The CDR3 sequence: CASSLNPGQGRFYEQYF. The CDR3 region has the DNA TGTGCCAGCAGCTTAAATCCGGGACAGGGAAGATTCTACGAGCAGTACTTC. The V gene is TRBV7-9, the J gene TRBJ2-7; 9 positions match TRBD1. After removal of 2 bases from V and 3 bases from J, the junction contained 11 bases not matched to a gene. The CDR3 loop spans 17 amino acids. CDR1 is SEHNR, CDR2 FQNEAQ, per germline (reference sequence).

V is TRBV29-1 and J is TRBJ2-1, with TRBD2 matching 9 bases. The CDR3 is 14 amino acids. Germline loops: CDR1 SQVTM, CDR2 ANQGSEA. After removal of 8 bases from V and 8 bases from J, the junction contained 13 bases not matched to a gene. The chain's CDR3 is CSYEPGTSSYEQFF. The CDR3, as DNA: TGCAGCTACGAGCCCGGGACTAGCTCCTATGAGCAGTTCTTC.

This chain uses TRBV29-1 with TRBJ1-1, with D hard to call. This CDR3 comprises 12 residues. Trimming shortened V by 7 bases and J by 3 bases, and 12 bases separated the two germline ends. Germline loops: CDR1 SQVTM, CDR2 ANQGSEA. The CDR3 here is CSGEGRDTEAFF. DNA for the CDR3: TGCAGCGGGGAGGGTCGAGACACTGAAGCTTTCTTT.

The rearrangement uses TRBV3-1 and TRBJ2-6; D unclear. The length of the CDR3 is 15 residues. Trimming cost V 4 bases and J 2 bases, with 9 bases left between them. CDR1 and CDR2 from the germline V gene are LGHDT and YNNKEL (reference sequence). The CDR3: CASSPDNTGANVLTF. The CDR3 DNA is TGTGCCAGCAGCCCCGACAACACTGGGGCCAACGTCCTGACTTTC.

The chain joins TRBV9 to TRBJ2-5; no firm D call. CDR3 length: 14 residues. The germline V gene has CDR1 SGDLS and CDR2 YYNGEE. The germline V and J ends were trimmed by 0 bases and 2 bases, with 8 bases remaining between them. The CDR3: CASSVEPAQETQYF. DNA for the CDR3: TGTGCCAGCAGCGTAGAGCCCGCTCAAGAGACCCAGTACTTC.

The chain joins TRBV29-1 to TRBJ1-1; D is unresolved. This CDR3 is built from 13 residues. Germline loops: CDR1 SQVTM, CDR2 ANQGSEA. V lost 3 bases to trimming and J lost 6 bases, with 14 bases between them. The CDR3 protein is CSVDPSGTAEAFF. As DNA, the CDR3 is TGCAGCGTTGATCCCTCGGGAACTGCTGAAGCTTTCTTT.

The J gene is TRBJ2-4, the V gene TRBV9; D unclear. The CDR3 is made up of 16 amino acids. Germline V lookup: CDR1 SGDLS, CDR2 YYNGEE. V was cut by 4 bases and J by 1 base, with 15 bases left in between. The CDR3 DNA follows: TGTGCCAGCAGCCCACGGACGGGCTGGGCCAAAAACATTCAGTACTTC. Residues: CASSPRTGWAKNIQYF.

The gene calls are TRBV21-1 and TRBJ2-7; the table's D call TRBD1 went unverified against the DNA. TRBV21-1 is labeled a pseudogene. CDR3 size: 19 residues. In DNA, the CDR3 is TGTGCCAGCAGCAAATGGTGCCCGGGGGGACAGGGGGCCTCCTACGAGCAGTACTTC. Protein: CASSKWCPGGQGASYEQYF.

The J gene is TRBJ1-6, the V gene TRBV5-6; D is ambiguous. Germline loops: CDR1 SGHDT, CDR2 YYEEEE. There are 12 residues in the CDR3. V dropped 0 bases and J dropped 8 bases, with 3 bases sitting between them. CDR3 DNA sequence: TGTGCCAGCAGCTTGGCCTATTCACCCCTCCACTTT. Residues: CASSLAYSPLHF. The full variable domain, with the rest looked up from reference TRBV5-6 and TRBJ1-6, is DAGVTQSPTHLIKTRGQQVTLRCSPKSGHDTVSWYQQALGQGPQFIFQYYEEEERQRGNFPDRFSGHQFPNYSSELNVNALLLGDSALYLCASSLAYSPLHFGNGTRLTVT.

The CDR3 DNA is TGTGCCAGCAGCCGTCTTGGACAGCTTGAAGCTTTCTTT. Translating gives CASSRLGQLEAFF. The chain carries TRBV3-1 and TRBJ1-1; D may be TRBD1 (6 bases). The germline V gene has CDR1 LGHDT and CDR2 YNNKEL (reference sequence). Trimming removed 4 bases at V and 7 bases at J, with 13 bases between. This CDR3 has 13 amino acids.

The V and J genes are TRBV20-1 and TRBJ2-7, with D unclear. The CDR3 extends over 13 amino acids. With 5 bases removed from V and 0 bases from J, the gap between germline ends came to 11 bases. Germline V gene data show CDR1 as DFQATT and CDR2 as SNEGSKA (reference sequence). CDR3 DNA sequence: TGCAGTGCTCCCTCGATCAGCTCCTACGAGCAGTACTTC. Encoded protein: CSAPSISSYEQYF.

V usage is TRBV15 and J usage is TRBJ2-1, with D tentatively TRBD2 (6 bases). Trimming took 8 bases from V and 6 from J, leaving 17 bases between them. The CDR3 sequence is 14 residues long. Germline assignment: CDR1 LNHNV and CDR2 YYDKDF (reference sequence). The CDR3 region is CATRGVPSRNEQFF. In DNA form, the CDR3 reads TGTGCCACCCGCGGGGTCCCCTCTCGCAATGAGCAGTTCTTC.

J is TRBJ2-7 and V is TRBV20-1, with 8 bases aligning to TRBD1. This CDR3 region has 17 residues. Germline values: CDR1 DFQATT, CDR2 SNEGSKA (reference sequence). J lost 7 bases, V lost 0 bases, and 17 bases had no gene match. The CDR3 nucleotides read TGCAGTGCTAGAGACCCAGGGGGCGGCCTCAATCCGGTAGAGCAGTACTTC. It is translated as CSARDPGGGLNPVEQYF.

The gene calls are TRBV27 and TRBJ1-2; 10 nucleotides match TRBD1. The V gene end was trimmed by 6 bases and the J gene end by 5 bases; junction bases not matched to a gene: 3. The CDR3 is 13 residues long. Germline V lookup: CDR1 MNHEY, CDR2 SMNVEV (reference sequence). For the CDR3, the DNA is TGTGCCAGCAGGTGGACAGGGGGTTATGGCTACACCTTC. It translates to CASRWTGGYGYTF.

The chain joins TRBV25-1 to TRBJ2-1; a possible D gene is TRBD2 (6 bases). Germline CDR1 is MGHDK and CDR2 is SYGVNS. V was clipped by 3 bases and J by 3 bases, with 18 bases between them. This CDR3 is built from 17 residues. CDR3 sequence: CASSDVGSGAFYNEQFF. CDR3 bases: TGTGCCAGCAGTGACGTAGGTAGCGGAGCGTTCTACAATGAGCAGTTCTTC.

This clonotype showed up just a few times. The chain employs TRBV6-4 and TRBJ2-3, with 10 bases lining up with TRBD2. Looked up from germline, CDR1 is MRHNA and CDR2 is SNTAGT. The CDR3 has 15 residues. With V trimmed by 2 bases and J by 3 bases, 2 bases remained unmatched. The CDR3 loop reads CASSDLAGATDTQYF. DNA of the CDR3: TGTGCCAGCAGTGACCTAGCGGGAGCAACAGATACGCAGTATTTT.